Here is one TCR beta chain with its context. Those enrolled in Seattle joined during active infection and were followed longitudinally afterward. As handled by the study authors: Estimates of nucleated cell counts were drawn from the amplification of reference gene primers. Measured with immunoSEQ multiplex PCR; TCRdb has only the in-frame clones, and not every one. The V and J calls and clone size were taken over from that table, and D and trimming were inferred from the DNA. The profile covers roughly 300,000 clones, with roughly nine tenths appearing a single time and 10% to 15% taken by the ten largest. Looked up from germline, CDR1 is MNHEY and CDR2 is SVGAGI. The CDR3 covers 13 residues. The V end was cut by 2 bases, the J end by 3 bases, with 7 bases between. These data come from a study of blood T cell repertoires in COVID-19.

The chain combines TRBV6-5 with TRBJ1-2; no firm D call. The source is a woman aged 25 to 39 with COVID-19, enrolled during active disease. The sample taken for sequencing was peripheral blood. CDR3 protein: CASSYEPDYGYTF. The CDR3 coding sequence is TGTGCCAGCAGTTACGAACCAGACTATGGCTACACCTTC.